Detailed here is one T cell receptor beta chain. This record comes from a study of cytomegalovirus exposure and HLA in healthy donors. Produced via immunoSEQ multiplex PCR; TCRdb's table is partial and in-frame only. The sample shows roughly 280,000 clones, 70% to 90% of them seen only once. The CDR3 has 15 amino acids. V shed 6 bases, J shed 0 bases, and the junction held 5 bases outside the gene matches. Germline CDR1 MDHEN, CDR2 SYDVKM. The donors were part of the validation cohort, which consisted of under 150 subjects and was separate from the first cohort of about 670 subjects. This TCR was sampled from a woman aged 18-29 years in good health and CMV-seronegative. The chain couples TRBV28 to TRBJ1-5; 7 bases match TRBD1. Sequencing was done on a sample of PBMCs. The CDR3 DNA is TGTGCCAGCAGCCAGGGACAGTCTAGCAATCAGCCCCAGCATTTT. This gives the protein CASSQGQSSNQPQHF.